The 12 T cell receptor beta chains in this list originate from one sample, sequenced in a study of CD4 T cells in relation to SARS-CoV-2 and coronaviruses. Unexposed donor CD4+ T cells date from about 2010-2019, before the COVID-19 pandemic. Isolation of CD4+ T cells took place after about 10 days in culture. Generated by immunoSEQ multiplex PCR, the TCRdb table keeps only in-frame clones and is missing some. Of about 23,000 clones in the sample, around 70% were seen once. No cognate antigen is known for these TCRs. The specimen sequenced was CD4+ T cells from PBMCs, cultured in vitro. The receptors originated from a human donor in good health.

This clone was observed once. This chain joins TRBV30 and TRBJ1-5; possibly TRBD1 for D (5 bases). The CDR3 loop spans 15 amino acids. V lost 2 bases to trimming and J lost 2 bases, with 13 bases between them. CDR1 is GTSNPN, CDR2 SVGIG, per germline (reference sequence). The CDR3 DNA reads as TGTGCCTGGAGTCCCGGGGGGATAGGCAATCAGCCCCAGCATTTT. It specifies CAWSPGGIGNQPQHF.

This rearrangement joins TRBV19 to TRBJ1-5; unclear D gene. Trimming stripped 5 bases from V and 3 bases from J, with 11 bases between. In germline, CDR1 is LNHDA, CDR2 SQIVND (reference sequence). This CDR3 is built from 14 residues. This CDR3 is CASSLRKDNQPQHF. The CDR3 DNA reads TGTGCCAGTAGTCTCAGGAAAGACAATCAGCCCCAGCATTTT. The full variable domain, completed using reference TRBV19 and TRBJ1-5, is DGGITQSPKYLFRKEGQNVTLSCEQNLNHDAMYWYRQDPGQGLRLIYYSQIVNDFQKGDIAEGYSVSREKKESFPLTVTSAQKNPTAFYLCASSLRKDNQPQHFGDGTRLSIL.

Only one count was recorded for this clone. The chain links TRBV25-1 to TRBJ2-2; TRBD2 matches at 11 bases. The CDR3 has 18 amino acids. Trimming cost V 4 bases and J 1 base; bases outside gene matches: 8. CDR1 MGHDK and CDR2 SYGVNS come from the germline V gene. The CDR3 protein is CASSATPGLAENTGELFF. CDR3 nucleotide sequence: TGTGCCAGCAGTGCCACCCCGGGACTAGCGGAGAACACCGGGGAGCTGTTTTTT.

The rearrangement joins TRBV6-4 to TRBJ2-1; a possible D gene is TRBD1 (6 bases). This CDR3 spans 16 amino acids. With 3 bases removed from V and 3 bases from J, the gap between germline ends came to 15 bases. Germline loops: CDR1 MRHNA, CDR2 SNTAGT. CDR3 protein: CASSERGQGNYNEQFF. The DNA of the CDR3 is TGTGCCAGCAGTGAACGCGGGCAGGGGAACTACAATGAGCAGTTCTTC.

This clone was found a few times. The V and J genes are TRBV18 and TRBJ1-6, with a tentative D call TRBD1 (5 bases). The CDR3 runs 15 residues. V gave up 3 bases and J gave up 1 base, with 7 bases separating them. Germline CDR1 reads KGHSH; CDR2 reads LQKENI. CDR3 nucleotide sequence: TGTGCCAGCTCACCGGACATTTCCTATAATTCACCCCTCCACTTT. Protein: CASSPDISYNSPLHF.

The CDR3 region is CASRLGQGWTEAFF. The CDR3, as DNA: TGTGCCAGCAGACTCGGACAGGGTTGGACTGAAGCTTTCTTT. The rearrangement uses TRBV5-8 and TRBJ1-1; 8 bases are a match to TRBD1. Germline V gives CDR1 SGHTS, CDR2 YDEGEE. CDR3 length equals 14 residues. V gave up 5 bases and J gave up 5 bases; unmatched junction bases: 8.

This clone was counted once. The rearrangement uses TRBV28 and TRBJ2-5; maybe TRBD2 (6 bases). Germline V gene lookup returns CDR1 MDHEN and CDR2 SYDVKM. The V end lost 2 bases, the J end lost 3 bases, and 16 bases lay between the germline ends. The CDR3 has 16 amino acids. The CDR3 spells CASSLGGTQPKETQYF. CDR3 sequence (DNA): TGTGCCAGCAGTTTAGGCGGGACCCAACCCAAAGAGACCCAGTACTTC. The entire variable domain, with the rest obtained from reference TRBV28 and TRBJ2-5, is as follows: DVKVTQSSRYLVKRTGEKVFLECVQDMDHENMFWYRQDPGLGLRLIYFSYDVKMKEKGDIPEGYSVSREKKERFSLILESASTNQTSMYLCASSLGGTQPKETQYFGPGTRLLVL.

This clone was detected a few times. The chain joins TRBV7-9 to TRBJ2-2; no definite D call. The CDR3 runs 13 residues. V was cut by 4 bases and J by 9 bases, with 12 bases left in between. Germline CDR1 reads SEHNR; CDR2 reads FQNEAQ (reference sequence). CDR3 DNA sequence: TGTGCCAGCAGCTCACTTATACGATGGGAGCTGTTTTTT. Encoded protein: CASSSLIRWELFF.

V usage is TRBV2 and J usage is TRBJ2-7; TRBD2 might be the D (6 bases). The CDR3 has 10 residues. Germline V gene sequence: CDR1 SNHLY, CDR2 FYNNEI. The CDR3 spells CASSGYEQYF. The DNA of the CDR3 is TGTGCTAGTAGCGGCTACGAGCAGTACTTC.

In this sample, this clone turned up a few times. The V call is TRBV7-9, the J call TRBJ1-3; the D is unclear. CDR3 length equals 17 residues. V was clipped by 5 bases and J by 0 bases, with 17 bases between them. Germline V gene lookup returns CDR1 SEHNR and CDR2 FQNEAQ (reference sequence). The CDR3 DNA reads TGTGCCAGCAGCCCACCGGGTGTGAGATACTCTGGAAACACCATATATTTT. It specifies CASSPPGVRYSGNTIYF.

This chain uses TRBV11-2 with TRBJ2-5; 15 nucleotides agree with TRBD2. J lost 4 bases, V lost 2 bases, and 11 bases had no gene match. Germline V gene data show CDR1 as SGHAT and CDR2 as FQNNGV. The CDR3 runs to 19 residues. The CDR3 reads CASSLLSGLAGGPGETQYF. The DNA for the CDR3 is TGTGCCAGCAGCTTATTAAGTGGACTAGCGGGAGGGCCAGGAGAGACCCAGTACTTC.

The chain's CDR3 is CASTVQGSFGELFF. DNA of the CDR3: TGTGCCAGCACCGTACAGGGCAGCTTCGGGGAGCTGTTTTTT. The gene calls are TRBV6-5 and TRBJ2-2; a possible D gene is TRBD1 (6 bases). V dropped 7 bases and J dropped 7 bases, with 16 bases sitting between them. The CDR3 has 14 residues. Germline-derived CDR1 and CDR2 are MNHEY and SVGAGI.